This T cell receptor beta chain comes out of a study of shared clonotypes between healthy human individuals. The CDR3 loop spans 16 amino acids. Germline V CDR1 and CDR2: SGHAT, FQNNGV. Losses at the gene ends were 4 bases for V and 5 bases for J; bases not matched to a gene: 13. Genomic DNA, for the unsorted samples, came from some 100 million PBMCs. Several immunoSEQ plates held equal portions of the genomic DNA taken from each subset. PCR replicates from unsorted PBMC used approximately 290 ng DNA, and this amount was some 31,000 T cell genomes. Original analysis: ImmunoSEQ gave junction-only sequences without quality scores, so filtering differed. TCRdb keeps only in-frame clones here, not all; method: immunoSEQ multiplex PCR. D and trimming were read from the DNA, whereas the V and J calls and clone size are those reported in that table. The table lists 400,000 to 600,000 clones, more than 75% of them singletons.

The TCR originated in a woman aged 40 to 50 in good health. Some clones in this sample may be carry-over from other donors' samples. This rearrangement joins TRBV11-2 to TRBJ2-5; 7 bases align to TRBD2. The sample taken for sequencing was PBMCs. The CDR3 is CASSSLRRGVTETQYF. CDR3 bases: TGTGCCAGCAGCTCTCTTCGACGGGGGGTTACGGAGACCCAGTACTTC.